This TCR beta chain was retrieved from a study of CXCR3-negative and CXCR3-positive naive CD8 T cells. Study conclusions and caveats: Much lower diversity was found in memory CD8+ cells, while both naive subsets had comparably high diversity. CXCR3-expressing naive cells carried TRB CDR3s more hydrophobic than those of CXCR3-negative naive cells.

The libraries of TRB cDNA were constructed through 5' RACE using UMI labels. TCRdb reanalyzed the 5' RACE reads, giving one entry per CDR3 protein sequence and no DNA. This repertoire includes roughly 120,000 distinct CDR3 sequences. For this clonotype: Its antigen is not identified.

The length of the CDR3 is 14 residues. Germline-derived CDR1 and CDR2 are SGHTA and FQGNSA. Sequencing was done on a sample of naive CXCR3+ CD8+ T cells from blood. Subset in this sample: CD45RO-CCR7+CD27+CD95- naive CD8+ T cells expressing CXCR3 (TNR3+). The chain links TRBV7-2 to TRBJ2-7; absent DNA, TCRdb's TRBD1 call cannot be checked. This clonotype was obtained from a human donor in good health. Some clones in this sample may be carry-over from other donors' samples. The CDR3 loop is CASSPPDRGHEQYF.